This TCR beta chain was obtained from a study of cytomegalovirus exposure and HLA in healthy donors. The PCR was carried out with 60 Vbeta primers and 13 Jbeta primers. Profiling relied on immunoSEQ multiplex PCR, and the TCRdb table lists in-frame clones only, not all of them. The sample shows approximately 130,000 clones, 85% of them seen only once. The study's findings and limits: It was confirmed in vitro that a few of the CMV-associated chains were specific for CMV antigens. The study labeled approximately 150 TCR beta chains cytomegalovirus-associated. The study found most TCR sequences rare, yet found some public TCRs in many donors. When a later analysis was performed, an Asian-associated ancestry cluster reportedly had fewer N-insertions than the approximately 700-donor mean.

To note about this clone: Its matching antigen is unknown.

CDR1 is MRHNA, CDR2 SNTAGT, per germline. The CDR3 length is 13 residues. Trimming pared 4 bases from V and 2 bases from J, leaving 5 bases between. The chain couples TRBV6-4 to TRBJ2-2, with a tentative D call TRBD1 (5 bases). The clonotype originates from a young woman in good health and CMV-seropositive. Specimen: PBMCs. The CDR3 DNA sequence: TGTGCCAGCAGTGGGACAAACACCGGGGAGCTGTTTTTT. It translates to CASSGTNTGELFF.